The subject of this entry is one TCR beta chain. No treatment had been given to any patient before thyroid surgery. These data belong to a study of metastatic and nonmetastatic thyroid tumors. As for the study in general: Peripheral blood and tumor or nodule samples from malignant and benign thyroid patients were compared.

V lost 3 bases to trimming and J lost 4 bases, with 10 bases between them. The CDR3 contains 13 residues. Germline V lookup: CDR1 MNHEY, CDR2 SMNVEV (reference sequence). Through MiXCR, TCRdb re-clonotyped the PCR reads. This table has 8,000 to 10,000 clones, approximately 40% appearing once. Sequencing input: tumor tissue. The genes are TRBV27 and TRBJ2-7, with D perhaps assigned TRBD1 or TRBD2 (6 bases each). The TCR was taken from a female donor with papillary thyroid cancer or a benign thyroid nodule (not recorded which). Some clones in this sample may be carry-over from other donors' samples. For the CDR3, the DNA is TGTGCCAGCAGTTTTAAAGGGGGGTACGAGCAGTACTTC. It is translated as CASSFKGGYEQYF.